This entry concerns a single TCR beta chain. This entry comes from a study of blood T cell repertoires in COVID-19. Only in-frame clones appear in the TCRdb table, and some are missing; sequencing was by immunoSEQ multiplex PCR. The sample has some 130,000 clones, around four fifths seen once; the top ten hold approximately 20%. The V gene's germline CDR1 is SNHLY and CDR2 FYNNEI. With 8 bases removed from V and 2 bases from J, the gap between germline ends came to 17 bases. CDR3 size: 15 residues. The participants were between roughly 18 and 100 years old and came from 20 to 30 US areas. Symptom resolution, clearance, or two negative PCRs marked the recovered donors of Cohort 3.

The J gene is TRBJ2-3, the V gene TRBV2; a possible D gene is TRBD2 (6 bases). This TCR was sampled from a young man who had recovered from COVID-19. Sequencing used PBMCs or T cells enriched from blood (not recorded which). This chain's CDR3 is CASERWGDPTDTQYF. DNA of the CDR3: TGTGCCAGCGAAAGGTGGGGGGATCCCACAGATACGCAGTATTTT.